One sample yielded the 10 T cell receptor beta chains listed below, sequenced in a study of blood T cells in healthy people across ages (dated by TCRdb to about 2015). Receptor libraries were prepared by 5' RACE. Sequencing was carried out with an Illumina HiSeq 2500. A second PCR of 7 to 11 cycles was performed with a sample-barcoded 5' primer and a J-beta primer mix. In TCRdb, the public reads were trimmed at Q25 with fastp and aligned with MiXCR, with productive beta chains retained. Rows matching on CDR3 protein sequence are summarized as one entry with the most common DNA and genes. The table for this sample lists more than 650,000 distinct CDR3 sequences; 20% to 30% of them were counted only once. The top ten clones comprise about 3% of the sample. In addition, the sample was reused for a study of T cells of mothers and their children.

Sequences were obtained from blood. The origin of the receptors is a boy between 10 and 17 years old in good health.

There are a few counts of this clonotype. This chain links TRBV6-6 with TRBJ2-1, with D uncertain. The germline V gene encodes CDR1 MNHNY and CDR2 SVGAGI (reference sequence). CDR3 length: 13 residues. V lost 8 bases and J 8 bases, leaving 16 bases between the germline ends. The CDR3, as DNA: TGTGCCAGCGGCGACATTATGGGTGATGAGCAGTTCTTC. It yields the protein CASGDIMGDEQFF.

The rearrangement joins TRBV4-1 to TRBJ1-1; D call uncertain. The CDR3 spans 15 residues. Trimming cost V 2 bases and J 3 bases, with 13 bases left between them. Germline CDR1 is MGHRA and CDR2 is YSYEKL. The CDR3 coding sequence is TGCGCCAGCAGCCAAAGTGTCCAGTATTACACTGAAGCTTTCTTT. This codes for CASSQSVQYYTEAFF.

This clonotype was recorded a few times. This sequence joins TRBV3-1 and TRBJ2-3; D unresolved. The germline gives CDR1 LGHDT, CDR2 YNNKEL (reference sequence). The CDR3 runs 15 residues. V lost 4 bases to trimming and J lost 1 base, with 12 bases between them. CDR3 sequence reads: CASSPPVGGTDTQYF. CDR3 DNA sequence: TGTGCCAGCAGCCCTCCGGTGGGCGGCACAGATACGCAGTATTTT.

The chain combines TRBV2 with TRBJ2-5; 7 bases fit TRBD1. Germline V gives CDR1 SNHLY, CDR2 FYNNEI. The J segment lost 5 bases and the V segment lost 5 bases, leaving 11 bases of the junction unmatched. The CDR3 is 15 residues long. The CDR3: CASSRDSIVLETQYF. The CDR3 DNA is TGTGCCAGCAGTAGGGACAGTATAGTTCTGGAGACCCAGTACTTC.

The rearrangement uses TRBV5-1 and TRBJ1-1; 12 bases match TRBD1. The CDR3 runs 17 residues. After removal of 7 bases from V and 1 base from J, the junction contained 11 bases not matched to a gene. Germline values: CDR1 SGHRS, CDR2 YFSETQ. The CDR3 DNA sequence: TGCGCCAGCTGCGAACTTCCGGGACAGGGGGCGAACACTGAAGCTTTCTTT. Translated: CASCELPGQGANTEAFF.

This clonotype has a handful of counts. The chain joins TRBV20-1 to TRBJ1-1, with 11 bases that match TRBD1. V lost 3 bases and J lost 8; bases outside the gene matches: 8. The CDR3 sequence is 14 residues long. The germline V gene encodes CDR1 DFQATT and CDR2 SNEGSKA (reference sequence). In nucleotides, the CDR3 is TGCAGTGCTAGCGCCGGCCGGGACAGGGGGGAAGCTTTCTTT. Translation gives CSASAGRDRGEAFF.

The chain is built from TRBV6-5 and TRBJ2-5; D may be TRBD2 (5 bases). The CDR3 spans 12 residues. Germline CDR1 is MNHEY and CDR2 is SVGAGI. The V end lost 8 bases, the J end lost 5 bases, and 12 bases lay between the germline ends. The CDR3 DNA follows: TGTGCCAGCGGACGGAGGAGTGAGACCCAGTACTTC. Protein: CASGRRSETQYF.

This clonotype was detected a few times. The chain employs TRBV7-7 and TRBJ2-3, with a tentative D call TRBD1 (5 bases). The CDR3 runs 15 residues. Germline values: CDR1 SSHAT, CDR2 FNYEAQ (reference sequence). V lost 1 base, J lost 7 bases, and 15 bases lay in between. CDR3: CASSLDGQGANTQYF. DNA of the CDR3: TGTGCCAGCAGCTTAGACGGCCAGGGTGCAAATACGCAGTATTTT.

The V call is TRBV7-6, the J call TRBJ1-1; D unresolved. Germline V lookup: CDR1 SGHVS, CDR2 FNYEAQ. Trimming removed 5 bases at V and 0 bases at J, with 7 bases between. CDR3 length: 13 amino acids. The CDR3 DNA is TGTGCCAGCAGCGACCTTATGAACACTGAAGCTTTCTTT. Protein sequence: CASSDLMNTEAFF.

CDR3 nucleotides: TGTGCCAGCAGACGCGGACTAGCTGAGACCCAGTACTTC. It yields the protein CASRRGLAETQYF. The chain is built from TRBV7-9 and TRBJ2-5; 8 nucleotides agree with TRBD2. Germline V gene lookup returns CDR1 SEHNR and CDR2 FQNEAQ (reference sequence). The CDR3 runs 13 residues. V lost 6 bases, J lost 5 bases, and 5 bases stayed unmatched.